A single sample gave rise to the 4 T cell receptor beta chains below, sequenced in a study of blood T cell repertoires in COVID-19 (dated by TCRdb to about 2020). Library method: the immunoSEQ multiplex PCR assay. The source is immuneACCESS, and TCRdb retained only in-frame sequences with V and J called. Part of the clones is not carried over; for the studies checked, unresolved V genes explain less than half of this, and the remainder is unexplained. The sample table records about 100,000 clones; 80% to 90% of these occur just once. The ten largest clones add up to about 4% of the sample. Sequencing used peripheral blood. These receptors were obtained from a human donor with COVID-19, enrolled during active disease. The donor label of this sample is uncertain.

The chain is built from TRBV7-2 and TRBJ2-6; TRBD1 agrees at 8 bases. Germline CDR1 reads SGHTA; CDR2 reads FQGNSA. With V trimmed by 4 bases and J by 8 bases, 4 bases remained unmatched. The CDR3 totals 14 residues. The CDR3 nucleotides read TGTGCCAGCAGCTCCGGACAGGGCCCCAACGTCCTGACTTTC. It encodes CASSSGQGPNVLTF.

As for this clone: With only one base between it and a far larger clone, this is likely a read error. V is TRBV13 and J is TRBJ2-7, with D perhaps given as TRBD1 or TRBD2 (5 bases each). The germline V gene encodes CDR1 PRHDT and CDR2 FYEKMQ (reference sequence). The CDR3 covers 13 residues. V dropped 4 bases and J dropped 0 bases, with 7 bases sitting between them. CDR3 amino acids: CASSSGSSYEQYF. The CDR3 nucleotides are TGTGCCAGCAGCTCAGGGAGCTCCTACGAGCAGTACTTC.

CDR3 nucleotide sequence: TGCGCCAGCAGCTTGGACACCTCTGGAAACACCATATATTTT. This gives the protein CASSLDTSGNTIYF. The chain has TRBV5-1 and TRBJ1-3; D is unclear. Trimming left V 0 bases short and J 0 bases short, with 4 bases between. Germline V gives CDR1 SGHRS, CDR2 YFSETQ. CDR3 length: 14 residues. Looking up the rest from reference TRBV5-1 and TRBJ1-3 gives the full variable domain: KAGVTQTPRYLIKTRGQQVTLSCSPISGHRSVSWYQQTPGQGLQFLFEYFSETQRNKGNFPGRFSGRQFSNSRSEMNVSTLELGDSALYLCASSLDTSGNTIYFGEGSWLTVV.

The rearrangement uses TRBV19 and TRBJ2-1; the match to TRBD1 covers 9 bases. V trimming: 6 bases; J trimming: 4 bases; junction bases outside the gene matches: 10. Per the germline V gene, CDR1 is LNHDA and CDR2 is SQIVND (reference sequence). CDR3 length: 16 amino acids. The CDR3 spells CASRITGTGIYNEQFF. CDR3 DNA sequence: TGTGCCAGTAGGATAACCGGGACAGGGATATACAATGAGCAGTTCTTC.